The 3 T cell receptor beta chains presented below share a single source sample, sequenced in a study of metastatic and nonmetastatic thyroid tumors. Using MiXCR, TCRdb reanalyzed the PCR reads. The table shows about 43,000 clones, with approximately 3% occurring only once. Until they underwent thyroid surgery, no patient had received any treatment. Source material: blood. All receptors derive from a female donor with papillary thyroid cancer or a benign thyroid nodule (not recorded which). Some clones in this sample may be carry-over from other donors' samples.

This chain connects TRBV20-1 to TRBJ2-7; TRBD1 is a possible D gene (5 bases). Germline V gene sequence: CDR1 DFQATT, CDR2 SNEGSKA (reference sequence). With 1 base removed from V and 2 bases from J, the gap between germline ends came to 12 bases. CDR3 length equals 14 residues. This CDR3 reads CSARVRDGTYEQYF. The CDR3 DNA follows: TGCAGTGCTAGAGTCAGGGATGGGACCTACGAGCAGTACTTC.

Within the sample, this clone is medium-sized. The chain has TRBV5-1 and TRBJ2-7; D is possibly TRBD1 or TRBD2 (5 bases each). Germline loops: CDR1 SGHRS, CDR2 YFSETQ. Trimming took off 1 base at V and 0 bases at J, with 14 bases between the two ends. The CDR3 is 16 amino acids. CDR3 DNA sequence: TGCGCCAGCAGCTTGTCTACGGGACGTCTCTCCTACGAGCAGTACTTC. Its protein product is CASSLSTGRLSYEQYF.

This clone was observed at least ten times. This sequence joins TRBV9 and TRBJ2-5; 11 nucleotides agree with TRBD2. This CDR3 region has 15 residues. The V segment lost 2 bases and the J segment 2 bases; nucleotides outside the gene matches: 2. Per germline, CDR1 SGDLS and CDR2 YYNGEE. CDR3 sequence reads: CASSVGLAVQETQYF. CDR3 nucleotides: TGTGCCAGCAGCGTGGGACTAGCGGTTCAAGAGACCCAGTACTTC.